A single sample gave rise to the 20 T cell receptor beta chains below, sequenced in a study of persistence of HIV-infected CD4 T cells. Cells were stimulated with CMV-infected fibroblast lysates at 10 ug/mL. CD4+ T cells upregulating both CD40 ligand and CD69 were sorted as responding cells. No antigen has been identified for these receptors. This was the immunoSEQ version 4 assay in survey mode. Assay used: immunoSEQ multiplex PCR; TCRdb lists only in-frame clones, some missing. The sample has over 15,000 clones; less than 75% are singletons. The specimen comprised CD4+ T cells sorted from PBMCs after approximately 19-hour stimulation, sampled from a patient who received antiretroviral therapy. These receptor sequences come from an adult woman with HIV who was CMV-seropositive.

This clone was seen a few times. The chain is built from TRBV30 and TRBJ1-1; D remains unclear. Germline V CDR1 and CDR2: GTSNPN, SVGIG (reference sequence). V was clipped by 6 bases and J by 1 base, with 6 bases between them. The CDR3 consists of 11 residues. This CDR3 reads CACNWNTEAFF. As DNA, the CDR3 is TGTGCCTGCAATTGGAACACTGAAGCTTTCTTT.

The rearrangement joins TRBV9 to TRBJ1-1; no firm D call. CDR1 SGDLS and CDR2 YYNGEE come from the germline V gene. Trimming took 3 bases from V and 1 from J, leaving 10 bases between them. The CDR3 is made up of 14 amino acids. CDR3 sequence reads: CASSGVGPNTEAFF. The CDR3 nucleotides read TGTGCCAGCAGCGGGGTAGGGCCGAACACTGAAGCTTTCTTT.

This chain joins TRBV12-1 and TRBJ1-2; the table's D gene call, TRBD1, was not cross checked with the DNA. TRBV12-1 counts as a pseudogene. The CDR3 is 14 residues long. CDR3 DNA sequence: TGTGCCAGCAGCTTCGACAGCCTCTGCTATGGCTACACCTTC. Amino acid sequence: CASSFDSLCYGYTF.

V usage is TRBV9 and J usage is TRBJ2-2; 11 bases fit TRBD2. The junction had 2 bases not matched to a gene; V was cut back by 3 bases and J by 1 base. Germline V lookup: CDR1 SGDLS, CDR2 YYNGEE. The CDR3 is 16 amino acids. The DNA of the CDR3 is TGTGCCAGCAGCGGCGGACTAGCGGGGAACACCGGGGAGCTGTTTTTT. Translated: CASSGGLAGNTGELFF. Together with reference TRBV9 and TRBJ2-2, the CDR3 gives the full variable domain: DSGVTQTPKHLITATGQRVTLRCSPRSGDLSVYWYQQSLDQGLQFLIQYYNGEERAKGNILERFSAQQFPDLHSELNLSSLELGDSALYFCASSGGLAGNTGELFFGEGSRLTVL.

V gene TRBV6-2 or TRBV6-3 combines with J gene TRBJ1-2; 10 nucleotides line up with TRBD1. Germline CDR1 MNHEY, CDR2 SVGEGT. The trim removed 6 bases at V and 2 bases at J, leaving 12 bases unmatched. The CDR3 loop spans 17 amino acids. The CDR3 region is CASSSIDPGQGNYGYTF. The CDR3 DNA sequence: TGTGCCAGCAGCTCCATCGATCCGGGACAGGGGAACTATGGCTACACCTTC.

The V and J genes are TRBV6-5 and TRBJ1-2; TRBD1 matches 8 bases. Germline V gene lookup returns CDR1 MNHEY and CDR2 SVGAGI. J was trimmed by 4 bases and V by 5 bases; bases with no gene match: 3. The CDR3 spans 13 residues. Here the CDR3 DNA reads TGTGCCAGCAGTCCGGACAGGGCCTATGGCTACACCTTC. Translation: CASSPDRAYGYTF.

The chain uses TRBV6-5 and TRBJ2-7; 7 bases line up with TRBD1. V gave up 5 bases and J gave up 3 bases; unmatched junction bases: 10. The CDR3 is 15 residues long. CDR1 and CDR2 (germline): MNHEY, SVGAGI. CDR3 DNA: TGTGCCAGCAGTCCTGCCGTGACAGGGATCTACGAGCAGTACGTC. Amino acid sequence: CASSPAVTGIYEQYV.

This rearrangement joins TRBV19 to TRBJ1-1; 12 positions match TRBD1. The CDR3 contains 17 residues. V lost 0 bases, J lost 5 bases, and 7 bases stayed unmatched. The germline V gene has CDR1 LNHDA and CDR2 SQIVND (reference sequence). Here the CDR3 reads CASSIEGQGAPGTEAFF. CDR3 in DNA: TGTGCCAGTAGTATAGAGGGACAGGGGGCGCCGGGTACTGAAGCTTTCTTT.

J is TRBJ2-1 and V is TRBV5-8; TRBD1 might be the D (6 bases). Trimming removed 4 bases from V and 5 bases from J, with 10 bases in between. Germline CDR1 reads SGHTS; CDR2 reads YDEGEE. The CDR3 runs 13 residues. The DNA for the CDR3 is TGTGCCAGCAGCCAGGGGACAAACAATGAGCAGTTCTTC. It specifies CASSQGTNNEQFF.

The rearrangement joins TRBV3-1 (or the pseudogene TRBV3-2) to TRBJ1-2; D possibly corresponds to TRBD1 (5 bases). V was pared by 5 bases and J by 4 bases, with 17 bases between. The CDR3 runs 15 residues. In germline, CDR1 is LGHDT, CDR2 YNNKEL (reference sequence). The CDR3 DNA reads TGTGCCAGCAGCGGGAGGGGCCGGACCCTCTATGGCTACACCTTC. Translating it yields CASSGRGRTLYGYTF.

The rearrangement joins TRBV9 to TRBJ2-2; D unresolved. Trimming stripped 3 bases from V and 3 bases from J, with 9 bases between. The CDR3 loop spans 14 amino acids. Germline-derived CDR1 and CDR2 are SGDLS and YYNGEE. The CDR3 reads CASSASPDTGELFF. CDR3 DNA sequence: TGTGCCAGCAGCGCCTCCCCGGACACCGGGGAGCTGTTTTTT.

V and J are TRBV29-1 and TRBJ2-1, with TRBD1 matching 8 bases. Germline V gives CDR1 SQVTM, CDR2 ANQGSEA. The CDR3 length is 12 residues. V shed 4 bases and J 5 bases; nucleotides not matched to a gene: 1. CDR3 DNA sequence: TGCAGCGTTGGGGACAGGAACAATGAGCAGTTCTTC. Protein sequence: CSVGDRNNEQFF.

The gene calls are TRBV3-1 (or the pseudogene TRBV3-2) and TRBJ2-7, with 7 bases aligning to TRBD1. The ends lost 5 bases at V and 4 bases at J; junction bases unmatched: 17. CDR1 LGHDT and CDR2 YNNKEL come from the germline V gene (reference sequence). The CDR3 runs to 17 residues. The CDR3 here is CASSYSSYGQATYEQYV. In DNA, the CDR3 is TGTGCCAGCAGCTACAGTAGTTACGGACAGGCGACTTACGAGCAGTACGTC.

V gene TRBV5-1 combines with J gene TRBJ2-2; unclear D gene. CDR3 length equals 13 residues. The germline CDR1 and CDR2 sequences are SGHRS and YFSETQ. Trimming removed 0 bases from V and 2 bases from J, with 2 bases in between. CDR3 coding DNA: TGCGCCAGCAGCTTGGGAAACACCGGGGAGCTGTTTTTT. This gives the protein CASSLGNTGELFF.

The chain uses TRBV19 and TRBJ1-2, with D perhaps matching TRBD1 (6 bases). The germline gives CDR1 LNHDA, CDR2 SQIVND (reference sequence). Trimming removed 5 bases at V and 2 bases at J, with 12 bases between. The CDR3 loop spans 14 amino acids. Here the CDR3 DNA reads TGTGCCAGTAGTGCGACAGGTGGGAACTATGGCTACACCTTC. Residues: CASSATGGNYGYTF.

The V and J genes are TRBV5-5 and TRBJ1-1, with D perhaps TRBD1 (6 bases). Germline CDR1 is SGHKS and CDR2 is YYEKEE (reference sequence). The CDR3 is 17 amino acids. V was trimmed by 2 bases and J by 3 bases, leaving 20 bases between them. In nucleotides, the CDR3 is TGTGCCAGCAGCTTTCAGCCGGGACATCCAAAGGACACTGAAGCTTTCTTT. Translation: CASSFQPGHPKDTEAFF.

This chain connects TRBV6-5 to TRBJ2-3; 11 bases align to TRBD2. This CDR3 comprises 15 residues. Trimming cost V 4 bases and J 5 bases; bases outside gene matches: 5. Looked up from germline, CDR1 is MNHEY and CDR2 is SVGAGI. The CDR3 loop reads CASSSLAGALDTQYF. CDR3 in DNA: TGTGCCAGCAGTTCACTAGCGGGGGCTTTAGATACGCAGTATTTT.

The chain links TRBV5-1 to TRBJ2-7; D perhaps matches TRBD2 (5 bases). The germline CDR1 and CDR2 sequences are SGHRS and YFSETQ. CDR3 size: 15 residues. V shed 2 bases and J shed 2 bases, with 14 bases lying between them. The CDR3 protein is CASSFGRARTYEQYF. Written as DNA, the CDR3 is TGCGCCAGCAGCTTTGGGCGGGCCAGGACCTACGAGCAGTACTTC. The full variable domain, in which reference TRBV5-1 and TRBJ2-7 provide the parts outside the CDR3, is KAGVTQTPRYLIKTRGQQVTLSCSPISGHRSVSWYQQTPGQGLQFLFEYFSETQRNKGNFPGRFSGRQFSNSRSEMNVSTLELGDSALYLCASSFGRARTYEQYFGPGTRLTVT.

This rearrangement joins TRBV18 to TRBJ1-6; TRBD1 aligns across 8 bases. Trimming took 6 bases from V and 8 from J; bases not matched to a gene: 9. Germline V gene data show CDR1 as KGHSH and CDR2 as LQKENI. The CDR3 has 15 amino acids. CDR3 DNA sequence: TGTGCCAGCTCCCAGACAGGGGACAGCTATTCACCCCTCCACTTT. It yields the protein CASSQTGDSYSPLHF.

Here the CDR3 DNA reads TGTGCCAGCAGTGTCAGATCGAACACCGGGGAGCTGTTTTTT. It is translated as CASSVRSNTGELFF. V usage is TRBV3-1 (or the pseudogene TRBV3-2) and J usage is TRBJ2-2; D remains ambiguous. CDR3 length equals 14 residues. Germline loops: CDR1 LGHDT, CDR2 YNNKEL (reference sequence). Deletions cut 6 bases from V and 0 bases from J, with 8 bases between.